Below, one T cell receptor (beta chain) is given with its context. The CDR3 end falls 3 residues outside the read, so it is completed with the germline J gene. Assay used: immunoSEQ multiplex PCR; TCRdb lists only in-frame clones, some missing. This sample's table reports some 20,000 clones. The data are from a study of T cells in women clearing cervical HPV infection. Trimming pared 7 bases from V and 4 bases from J, leaving 19 bases between. The germline V gene has CDR1 MDHEN and CDR2 SYDVKM. CDR3 length: 15 residues. The V call is TRBV28, the J call TRBJ1-1; the D gene is possibly TRBD1 (5 bases). The sample consisted of blood buffy coat. This TCR came from a woman aged 18 to 75 with a cervical HPV16 infection that either progressed to CIN3+ or cleared (not recorded which). The CDR3 sequence: CASTPLRDGGTEAFF. The sequenced CDR3 bases are TGTGCCAGCACCCCGTTGAGGGACGGGGGCACTGAA.